The entry below describes one T cell receptor beta chain. The data were obtained in a study of cytomegalovirus exposure and HLA in healthy donors. Trimming removed 4 bases at V and 2 bases at J, with 12 bases between. CDR1 and CDR2 from the germline V gene are KGHSH and LQKENI. The CDR3 is made up of 15 amino acids. This PCR relied on a set of 60 Vbeta primers and 13 Jbeta primers. Profiling relied on immunoSEQ multiplex PCR, and the TCRdb table lists in-frame clones only, not all of them. The sample has about 130,000 clones, about 82% seen once. The sequencing input was PBMCs. The sequence came from a boy aged 5-17 years in good health and CMV-seronegative. The V gene is TRBV18, the J gene TRBJ2-1, with D maybe TRBD2 (6 bases). This CDR3 is CASSLSGTAYNEQFF. The CDR3 DNA is TGTGCCAGCTCACTTAGCGGTACCGCCTACAATGAGCAGTTCTTC.